Listed below are T cell receptor beta chains from one sample, sequenced in a study of T-cell reconstitution after alpha-beta-depleted transplantation in children. Via MiXCR, TCRdb re-called the PCR reads, giving one row per CDR3 protein. The repertoire holds more than 450,000 distinct CDR3 sequences, with around 19% as singletons. This specimen consisted of PBMCs from the stem cell graft donor, obtained from the stem cell graft. These TCRs come from a human donor who donated a stem cell graft to a child with acute lymphoblastic leukemia. Each CDR3 is given without its conserved first and last residue. D genes are given only for firm matches. The size of a clone is reported for some rows only, either as once, few or many, or as a class for expanded clones.

v_call | d_call | clone_size | cdr3_aa
TRBV5-6 | NA | few | ASSSWRQINGSYEQY
TRBV29-1 | TRBD1 | NA | SVGQGALSSYEQY
TRBV7-9 | NA | NA | ASSYGQYTGELF
TRBV18 | TRBD2 | once | ASSPIPPASGRAVDTQY
TRBV5-6 | NA | NA | ASSSHGPTSPGELF
TRBV5-5 | NA | NA | ASTEVDTQY
TRBV9 | TRBD2 | few | ASSSSGNTDTQY
TRBV30 | NA | NA | AWSVQLYNEQF
TRBV7-9 | NA | few | ASSLVGTFGLGDEKLF
TRBV7-6 | NA | NA | ASSLGGVATNEKLF
TRBV5-6 | NA | few | ASSLGRWGEKLF
TRBV15 | TRBD1 | few | ATSRVLWGQGRERSYNEQF
TRBV6-5 | NA | NA | ASSYSAPIGSGNTIY
TRBV7-3 | TRBD2 | few | ASSPVGGVYNEQF
TRBV30 | NA | NA | AWSVAILNQPQH
TRBV6-1 | TRBD1 | NA | ASSPPGQGLDTQY
TRBV5-1 | TRBD2 | many | ASSLEASGPGELF
TRBV29-1 | NA | NA | SGFSPQLPQH
TRBV24-1 | TRBD1 | NA | ATSDNSPGTGKNIQY
TRBV7-2 | NA | few | ASSFVALQETQY
TRBV20-1 | TRBD1 | NA | SARDARGLKNIQY
TRBV4-1 | NA | few | ASSLQGPSYNEQF
TRBV19 | NA | NA | ASSGTVWEDEQY
TRBV5-1 | TRBD1 | NA | ASSQGTAGPEAF
TRBV10-3 | NA | NA | AISEPSDGSSYNEQF
TRBV5-1 | NA | NA | ASRPGDGIYNEQF
TRBV7-6 | NA | NA | ASREGVGAYEQY
TRBV12-3/TRBV12-4 | NA | NA | ASSNTRGNGYT
TRBV19 | NA | NA | ASSIGGQQF
TRBV5-6 | NA | NA | ASSFVALSSYNEQF
TRBV7-9 | NA | few | ASSLDPAHNEQF
TRBV29-1 | TRBD1 | NA | SAFGAGGHHEQY
TRBV7-9 | NA | few | ASSLEGLGLYNEQF
TRBV5-1 | NA | many | ASRGDSQETQY
TRBV6-6 | TRBD1 | few | ASSYLIDRGAEAF
TRBV18 | NA | NA | ASSRLGGWYEQY
TRBV14 | NA | few | ASSQVPGSSYEQY
TRBV5-6 | NA | NA | ASSRKQGNYGYT
TRBV9 | NA | NA | ASSGTHPYEQY
TRBV12-3/TRBV12-4 | NA | NA | ASSSFSGNKETQY
TRBV11-2 | TRBD2 | few | ASSLVGTSSDTQY
TRBV5-1 | TRBD2 | NA | ASSLVPGLAGGRAAGTQY
TRBV5-1 | NA | NA | ASSFQGRTNTEAF
TRBV10-3 | NA | NA | AISGGSYYEQY